This T cell receptor beta chain comes out of a study of CD8 T cells in ankylosing spondylitis. Broader study findings: What appeared characteristic of ankylosing spondylitis blood was a TCR beta motif of seven to nine highly homologous variants. The study looked at matched synovial fluid samples from ankylosing spondylitis patients. Disease-linked clones were reported to be significantly enriched there.

This clonotype was counted a few times. Antigen: not known. TCRdb reprocessed the 5' RACE reads with MiXCR, giving one entry per CDR3 protein. The profile covers some 800,000 distinct CDR3 sequences, with around 11% appearing a single time and under 0.6% taken by the ten largest. This TCR was recovered from a male donor with ankylosing spondylitis. The specimen was blood, either unsorted or a sorted T cell fraction (not recorded which).

The CDR3: CASSLWGLASEQFF. The CDR3 nucleotides are TGTGCCAGCAGCTTATGGGGACTAGCCTCTGAGCAGTTCTTC. This sequence joins TRBV7-3 and TRBJ2-1; TRBD2 aligns across 9 bases. The CDR3 spans 14 residues. Germline CDR1 reads SGHTA; CDR2 reads FQGTGA. The V and J ends lost 2 bases and 9 bases, in that order; junction bases with no gene match: 5.